These 28 T cell receptor beta chains originate from one sample sequenced in a study of regulatory T cells in long-lasting Graves disease. In building TCR beta libraries, iRepertoire HTBI primers were used together with Arm-PCR of CDR3 regions. Each CDR3 protein is one row after TCRdb ran MiXCR on the multiplex PCR reads. The sample comprises 400,000 to 500,000 distinct CDR3 sequences, about 16% of which are singletons, and less than 30% rests with the top ten. The time point is: newly diagnosed GD, antithyroid drugs for less than 3 months. TCR sequences were obtained from RNA taken from PBMCs. This sample also belongs to another study, concerning T cells in Graves' hyperthyroidism and ophthalmopathy.

This specimen was peripheral blood mononuclear cells (PBMCs), taken at new diagnosis, from a patient treated with antithyroid drugs. The receptors come from a woman between 18 and 29 years old with Graves disease.

This clonotype was seen at least ten times. V is TRBV12-3 or TRBV12-4 and J is TRBJ2-3, with D unclear. The CDR3 has 13 amino acids. V was trimmed by 7 bases and J by 1 base, leaving 9 bases between them. The CDR3 spells CASKVEGTDTQYF. CDR3 coding DNA: TGTGCCAGCAAGGTAGAAGGCACAGATACGCAGTATTTT.

The sample holds many counts of this clonotype. The chain uses TRBV29-1 and TRBJ1-1; possible D gene TRBD1, 5 bases. The CDR3 totals 11 residues. Germline CDR1 is SQVTM and CDR2 is ANQGSEA. The ends were cut back, 5 bases at V and 1 base at J, with 5 bases in the middle. The CDR3 DNA reads as TGCAGCGTTCAGGGGAACACTGAAGCTTTCTTT. Translating gives CSVQGNTEAFF.

Ten or more counts support this clonotype. The chain joins TRBV11-2 to TRBJ2-7; D gene unclear. CDR1 SGHAT and CDR2 FQNNGV come from the germline V gene. This CDR3 has 12 residues. The V and J ends lost 5 bases and 2 bases respectively, with 7 bases between them. This CDR3 reads CASSLRTYEQYF. In DNA form, the CDR3 reads TGTGCCAGCAGCCTAAGAACCTACGAGCAGTACTTC.

The chain is built from TRBV9 and TRBJ2-1; tentatively, D is TRBD2 (6 bases). Germline V gene lookup returns CDR1 SGDLS and CDR2 YYNGEE. This CDR3 has 14 amino acids. Trimming removed 4 bases from V and 5 bases from J, with 13 bases in between. The CDR3 region is CASSFGLLNNEQFF. The CDR3 DNA follows: TGTGCCAGCAGCTTCGGACTATTAAACAATGAGCAGTTCTTC.

There are a few counts of this clonotype. The chain employs TRBV20-1 and TRBJ2-5, with 10 positions matching TRBD2. Germline CDR1 reads DFQATT; CDR2 reads SNEGSKA (reference sequence). V shed 0 bases, J shed 5 bases, and the junction held 3 bases outside the gene matches. CDR3 length equals 14 residues. This CDR3 reads CSARDGSGRETQYF. CDR3 bases: TGCAGTGCTAGAGATGGTAGCGGGAGGGAGACCCAGTACTTC.

This clonotype has a count of ten or more. The chain employs TRBV3-1 and TRBJ1-1; 8 bases align to TRBD1. This CDR3 comprises 13 residues. J was trimmed by 6 bases and V by 4 bases; bases with no gene match: 4. Germline V gene sequence: CDR1 LGHDT, CDR2 YNNKEL (reference sequence). CDR3 region: CASSLQGAAEAFF. The CDR3 DNA sequence: TGTGCCAGCAGCCTTCAGGGGGCAGCTGAAGCTTTCTTT.

This clonotype was seen ten or more times. This chain links TRBV12-3 or TRBV12-4 with TRBJ1-2; 9 bases map to TRBD1. The length of the CDR3 is 14 residues. The J segment lost 5 bases and the V segment lost 5 bases, leaving 6 bases of the junction unmatched. For the CDR3, the DNA is TGTGCCAGCAGTACTCCGGGACAGGGATATGGCTACACCTTC. Amino acid sequence: CASSTPGQGYGYTF.

This clonotype has only one observation. The chain employs TRBV7-3 and TRBJ2-1, with TRBD2 matching 13 bases. The trim removed 5 bases at V and 6 bases at J, leaving 13 bases unmatched. Germline lookup yields CDR1 SGHTA and CDR2 FQGTGA. CDR3 size: 18 residues. The CDR3 coding sequence is TGTGCCAGCAGCCACTTCGCCCGACTAGCGGGAGGTTTCAATGAGCAGTTCTTC. Translated: CASSHFARLAGGFNEQFF.

The sample holds many counts of this clonotype. The V gene is TRBV29-1, the J gene TRBJ1-3; no clear D gene. The V gene's germline CDR1 is SQVTM and CDR2 ANQGSEA. V was shortened by 3 bases and J by 6 bases, with 15 bases between the two germline ends. There are 14 residues in the CDR3. The CDR3 spells CSVEGGGQENTIYF. The CDR3 DNA reads as TGCAGCGTTGAGGGAGGAGGTCAGGAAAACACCATATATTTT.

This clonotype was counted only a few times. The rearrangement uses TRBV29-1 and TRBJ2-7; possible D gene TRBD2, 6 bases. CDR1 SQVTM and CDR2 ANQGSEA come from the germline V gene. V was shortened by 4 bases and J by 0 bases, with 10 bases between the two germline ends. The CDR3 is made up of 13 amino acids. CDR3 DNA sequence: TGCAGCGTTGGCGGGGCCCCCTCCTACGAGCAGTACTTC. Translating it yields CSVGGAPSYEQYF.

In this sample, this clonotype turned up a few times. CDR3 in amino acids: CASSLSGGNSYNEQFF. The CDR3 bases are TGTGCCAGCAGCTTATCCGGGGGGAACTCCTACAATGAGCAGTTCTTC. J is TRBJ2-1 and V is TRBV7-3; 7 bases match TRBD2. The length of the CDR3 is 16 residues. V was clipped by 2 bases and J by 0 bases; unmatched bases: 4. Germline loops: CDR1 SGHTA, CDR2 FQGTGA.

The chain employs TRBV9 and TRBJ1-6; D is undetermined. The V gene lost 0 bases and the J gene lost 8 bases, with 9 bases spanning the gap. Per the germline V gene, CDR1 is SGDLS and CDR2 is YYNGEE. The CDR3 totals 14 residues. CDR3 sequence (DNA): TGTGCCAGCAGCGTAGGGAGGAGGGATTCACCCCTCCACTTT. This gives the protein CASSVGRRDSPLHF.

This clonotype was detected many times. This sequence joins TRBV30 and TRBJ1-2, with D possibly matching TRBD1 (5 bases). The V end was cut by 3 bases, the J end by 5 bases, with 10 bases between. Germline V gene sequence: CDR1 GTSNPN, CDR2 SVGIG (reference sequence). This CDR3 comprises 12 residues. This chain's CDR3 is CAWRDILYGYTF. The CDR3 nucleotides are TGTGCCTGGAGGGACATACTTTATGGCTACACCTTC.

Comments on this clonotype: A much bigger clone sits one base away, suggesting this may be a read error. This CDR3 fails to terminate in the conserved phenylalanine or tryptophan, so it likely reflects a read error. In DNA, the CDR3 is TGTGCCAGCAGTTCTCCGGACCACCGGTACAATGAGCAGTTCTCC. Translating it yields CASSSPDHRYNEQFS. The J gene is TRBJ2-1, the V gene TRBV6-2 or TRBV6-3; D is undetermined. The CDR3 consists of 15 residues. Germline V lookup: CDR1 MNHEY, CDR2 SVGEGT. V lost 4 bases, J lost 4 bases, and 14 bases lay in between.

In regard to this clonotype: This likely traces to a read error, being one base from a far larger clone. The chain joins TRBV7-2 to TRBJ1-1; D is unclear. CDR3 length equals 13 residues. The germline gives CDR1 SGHTA, CDR2 FQGNSA. The CDR3 reads CASSLYINTEALF. The CDR3 DNA follows: TGTGCCAGCAGCTTATACATTAACACTGAAGCTCTCTTT.

There are many counts of this clonotype. The chain employs TRBV20-1 and TRBJ2-7; TRBD1 is a possible D gene (6 bases). The ends were cut back, 2 bases at V and 5 bases at J, with 13 bases in the middle. This CDR3 comprises 13 residues. CDR1 and CDR2 from the germline V gene are DFQATT and SNEGSKA (reference sequence). The CDR3 bases are TGCAGTGCTAGACCCATAGGGGGACACGAGCAGTACTTC. It encodes CSARPIGGHEQYF.

This chain joins TRBV27 and TRBJ2-2; 12 nucleotides align to TRBD2. Losses at the gene ends were 4 bases for V and 7 bases for J; bases not matched to a gene: 7. This CDR3 has 16 amino acids. Per germline, CDR1 MNHEY and CDR2 SMNVEV (reference sequence). This CDR3 reads CASSSRLAGAGGELFF. CDR3 bases: TGTGCCAGCAGTTCCCGACTAGCGGGAGCTGGCGGGGAGCTGTTTTTT.

This clonotype was counted ten times or more. This rearrangement joins TRBV28 to TRBJ1-2, with TRBD1 matching over 10 bases. V lost 6 bases and J lost 5; bases outside the gene matches: 9. There are 15 residues in the CDR3. The germline gives CDR1 MDHEN, CDR2 SYDVKM. The CDR3 DNA sequence: TGTGCCAGCAGCTGGACAGGGGGGGCTAGTTATGGCTACACCTTC. Residues: CASSWTGGASYGYTF.

The chain combines TRBV5-1 with TRBJ1-1, with D tentatively TRBD1 (6 bases). Germline V CDR1 and CDR2: SGHRS, YFSETQ. The CDR3 runs 14 residues. V lost 3 bases to trimming and J lost 6 bases, with 15 bases between them. The CDR3 DNA is TGCGCCAGCAGCTGGGGGGCACAGGTATCTGAAGCTTTCTTT. Its translation is CASSWGAQVSEAFF.

Remarks on this clonotype: Germline is not matched at one junction end, which may reflect a read error. The rearrangement uses TRBV6-5 and TRBJ2-1, with D hard to call. The CDR3 has 13 residues. CDR1 and CDR2 from the germline V gene are MNHEY and SVGAGI. CDR3 DNA sequence: TGTGCCAGCAGTTACACGGCGTGGAATGGGCAGTTCTTC. It yields the protein CASSYTAWNGQFF.

This clonotype has ten or more counts. This chain links TRBV7-2 with TRBJ1-1; weak D call: TRBD1 (5 bases). Germline-derived CDR1 and CDR2 are SGHTA and FQGNSA. The CDR3 runs to 16 residues. V lost 4 bases and J 6 bases, leaving 21 bases between the germline ends. In DNA form, the CDR3 reads TGTGCCAGCAGCTGGGCACCGGGACGGGGGTCCCCTGAAGCTTTCTTT. Translation: CASSWAPGRGSPEAFF.

The chain carries TRBV28 and TRBJ1-2, with 10 bases matching TRBD1. This CDR3 region has 14 residues. Germline CDR1 MDHEN, CDR2 SYDVKM. The trim removed 8 bases at V and 9 bases at J, leaving 12 bases unmatched. DNA of the CDR3: TGTGCCAGCTATCGGTCGGACAGGGGGTCGAGCTACACCTTC. Its protein product is CASYRSDRGSSYTF.

This clonotype was found a few times. The rearrangement joins TRBV15 to TRBJ2-3, with D unresolved. This CDR3 region has 14 residues. Trimming took off 7 bases at V and 1 base at J, with 12 bases between the two ends. The V gene's germline CDR1 is LNHNV and CDR2 YYDKDF (reference sequence). CDR3 DNA sequence: TGTGCCACCACCCCCGGGCGCGGCACAGATACGCAGTATTTT. Translated, it gives CATTPGRGTDTQYF.

This clonotype was counted a few times. The CDR3 DNA follows: TGTGCCAGCAGCCAGGGACAGGGGGGCGGCTACACCTTC. Protein sequence: CASSQGQGGGYTF. V is TRBV7-2 and J is TRBJ1-2; 11 positions match TRBD1. The CDR3 contains 13 residues. CDR1 and CDR2 from the germline V gene are SGHTA and FQGNSA. Trimming removed 5 bases from V and 8 bases from J; junction bases left unmatched: 4.

The V and J genes are TRBV28 and TRBJ2-5, with D unresolved. CDR3 size: 12 residues. Trimming left V 3 bases short and J 3 bases short, with 5 bases between. The germline V gene encodes CDR1 MDHEN and CDR2 SYDVKM. CDR3 DNA sequence: TGTGCCAGCAGTTTTGGGAAAGAGACCCAGTACTTC. This translates into CASSFGKETQYF.

V usage is TRBV6-5 and J usage is TRBJ1-2; 7 bases are a match to TRBD1. The CDR3 loop spans 14 amino acids. V lost 2 bases, J lost 3 bases, and 3 bases stayed unmatched. In germline, CDR1 is MNHEY, CDR2 SVGAGI. Written as DNA, the CDR3 is TGTGCCAGCAGTTACAGGGGGCAGGACTATGGCTACACCTTC. Translation: CASSYRGQDYGYTF.

The chain is built from TRBV9 and TRBJ1-3, with a tentative D call TRBD1 (6 bases). The CDR3 has 16 residues. Germline V lookup: CDR1 SGDLS, CDR2 YYNGEE. V was trimmed by 0 bases and J by 4 bases, leaving 14 bases between them. The DNA of the CDR3 is TGTGCCAGCAGCGTAGAGGCGCAAGGGACAGGAAACACCATATATTTT. Translation: CASSVEAQGTGNTIYF.

This clonotype was seen many times. J is TRBJ2-7 and V is TRBV6-1, with D perhaps matching TRBD2 (6 bases). V lost 7 bases, J lost 0 bases, and 16 bases lay in between. Germline CDR1 reads MNHNS; CDR2 reads SASEGT. The CDR3 is 15 residues long. CDR3 sequence: CASISQDGSSYEQYF. The CDR3 DNA sequence: TGTGCCAGCATTTCCCAGGACGGGAGCTCCTACGAGCAGTACTTC.